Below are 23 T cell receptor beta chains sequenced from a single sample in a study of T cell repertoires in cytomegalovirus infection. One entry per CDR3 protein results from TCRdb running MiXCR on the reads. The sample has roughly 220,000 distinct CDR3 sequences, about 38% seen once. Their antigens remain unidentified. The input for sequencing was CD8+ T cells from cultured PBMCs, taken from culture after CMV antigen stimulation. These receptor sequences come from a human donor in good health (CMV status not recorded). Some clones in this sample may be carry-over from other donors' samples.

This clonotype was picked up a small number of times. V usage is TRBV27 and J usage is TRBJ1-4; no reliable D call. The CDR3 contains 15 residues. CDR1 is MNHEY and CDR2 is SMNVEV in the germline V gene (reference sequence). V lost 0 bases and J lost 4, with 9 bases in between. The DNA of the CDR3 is TGTGCCAGCAGTTTATCCGGCAGCGTTAATGAAAAACTGTTTTTT. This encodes CASSLSGSVNEKLFF.

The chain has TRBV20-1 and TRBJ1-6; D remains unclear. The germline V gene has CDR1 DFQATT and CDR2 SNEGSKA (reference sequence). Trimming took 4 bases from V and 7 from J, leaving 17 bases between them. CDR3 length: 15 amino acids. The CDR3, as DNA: TGCAGTGCTAAAGACCGGACGTCTTCGAATTCACCCCTCCACTTT. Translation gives CSAKDRTSSNSPLHF.

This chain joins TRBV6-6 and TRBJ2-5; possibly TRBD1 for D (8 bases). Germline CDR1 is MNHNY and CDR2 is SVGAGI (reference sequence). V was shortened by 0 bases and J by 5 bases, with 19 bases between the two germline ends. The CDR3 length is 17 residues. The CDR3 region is CASSYSGQGLHRETQYF. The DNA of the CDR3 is TGTGCCAGCAGTTACTCAGGACAGGGACTACACCGGGAGACCCAGTACTTC.

DNA for the CDR3: TGCGCCAGCAGCTTGGGTCAGGGGGCGAACACCGGGGAGCTGTTTTTT. Translating gives CASSLGQGANTGELFF. The V call is TRBV5-1, the J call TRBJ2-2; the match to TRBD1 covers 7 bases. The V gene end was trimmed by 0 bases and the J gene end by 0 bases; junction bases not matched to a gene: 2. The CDR3 has 16 amino acids. In germline, CDR1 is SGHRS, CDR2 YFSETQ.

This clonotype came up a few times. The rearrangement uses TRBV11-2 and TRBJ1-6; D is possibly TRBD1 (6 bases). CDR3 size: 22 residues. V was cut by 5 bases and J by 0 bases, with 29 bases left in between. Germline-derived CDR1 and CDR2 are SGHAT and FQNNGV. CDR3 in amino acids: CASSPQDRPSLRLSSYNSPLHF. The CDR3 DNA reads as TGTGCCAGCAGCCCCCAGGACAGACCTTCCCTCCGTCTAAGCTCCTATAATTCACCCCTCCACTTT.

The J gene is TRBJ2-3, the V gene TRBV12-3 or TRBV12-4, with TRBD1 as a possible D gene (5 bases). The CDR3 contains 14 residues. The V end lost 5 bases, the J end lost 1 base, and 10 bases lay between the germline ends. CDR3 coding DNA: TGTGCCAGCAGTCCCTTCAGGGGCACAGATACGCAGTATTTT. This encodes CASSPFRGTDTQYF.

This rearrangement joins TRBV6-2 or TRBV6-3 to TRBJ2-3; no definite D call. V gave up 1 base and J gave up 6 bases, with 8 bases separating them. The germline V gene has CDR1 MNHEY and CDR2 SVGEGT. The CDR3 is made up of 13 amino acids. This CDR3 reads CASSYFKRDTQYF. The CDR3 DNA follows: TGTGCCAGCAGTTACTTCAAACGCGATACGCAGTATTTT.

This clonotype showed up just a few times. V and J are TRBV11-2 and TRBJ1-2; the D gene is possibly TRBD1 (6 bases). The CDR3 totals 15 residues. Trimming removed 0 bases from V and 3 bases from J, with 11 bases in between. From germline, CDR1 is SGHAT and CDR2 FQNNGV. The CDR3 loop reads CASSLEGALDYGYTF. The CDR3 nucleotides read TGTGCCAGCAGCTTAGAGGGGGCGTTGGACTATGGCTACACCTTC. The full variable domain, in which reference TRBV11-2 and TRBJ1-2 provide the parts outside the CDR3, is EAGVAQSPRYKIIEKRQSVAFWCNPISGHATLYWYQQILGQGPKLLIQFQNNGVVDDSQLPKDRFSAERLKGVDSTLKIQPAKLEDSAVYLCASSLEGALDYGYTFGSGTRLTVV.

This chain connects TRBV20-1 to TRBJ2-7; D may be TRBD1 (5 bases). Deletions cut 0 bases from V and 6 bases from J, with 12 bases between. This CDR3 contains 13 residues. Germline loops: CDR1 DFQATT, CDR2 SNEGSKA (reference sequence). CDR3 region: CSARDGRAGEQYF. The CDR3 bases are TGCAGTGCTAGAGATGGCAGGGCTGGCGAGCAGTACTTC.

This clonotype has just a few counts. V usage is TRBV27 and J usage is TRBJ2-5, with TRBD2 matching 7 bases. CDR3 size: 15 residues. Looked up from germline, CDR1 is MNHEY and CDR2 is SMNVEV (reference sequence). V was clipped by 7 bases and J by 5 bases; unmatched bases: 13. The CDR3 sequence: CASTPTGTTSETQYF. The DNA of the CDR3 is TGTGCCAGCACCCCCACCGGGACTACCTCGGAGACCCAGTACTTC.

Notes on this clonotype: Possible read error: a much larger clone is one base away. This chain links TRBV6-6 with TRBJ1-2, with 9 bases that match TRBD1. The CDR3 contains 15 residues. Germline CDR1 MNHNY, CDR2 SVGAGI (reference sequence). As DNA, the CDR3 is TGTGACAGCACCCTAACCACAGGGGGCATAGATGGCTACACCTTC. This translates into CDSTLTTGGIDGYTF.

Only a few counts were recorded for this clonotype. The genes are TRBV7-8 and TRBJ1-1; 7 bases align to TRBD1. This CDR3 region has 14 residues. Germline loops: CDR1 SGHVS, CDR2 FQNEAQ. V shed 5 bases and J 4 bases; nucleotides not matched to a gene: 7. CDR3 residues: CASSATGARTEAFF. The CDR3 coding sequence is TGTGCCAGCAGCGCTACAGGGGCTCGCACTGAAGCTTTCTTT. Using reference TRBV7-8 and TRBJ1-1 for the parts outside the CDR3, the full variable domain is GAGVSQSPRYKVAKRGQDVALRCDPISGHVSLFWYQQALGQGPEFLTYFQNEAQLDKSGLPSDRFFAERPEGSVSTLKIQRTQQEDSAVYLCASSATGARTEAFFGQGTRLTVV.

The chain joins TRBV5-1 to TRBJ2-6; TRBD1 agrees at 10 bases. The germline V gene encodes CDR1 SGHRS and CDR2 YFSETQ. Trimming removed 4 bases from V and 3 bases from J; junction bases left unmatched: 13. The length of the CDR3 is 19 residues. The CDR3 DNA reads TGCGCCAGCAGCCCCGGGACAGGGGTTCGTGATGTTGGGGCCAACGTCCTGACTTTC. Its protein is CASSPGTGVRDVGANVLTF.

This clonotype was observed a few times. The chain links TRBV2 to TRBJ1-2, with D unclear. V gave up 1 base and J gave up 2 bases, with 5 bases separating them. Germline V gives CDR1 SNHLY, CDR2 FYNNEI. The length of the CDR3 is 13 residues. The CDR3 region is CASSEESNYGYTF. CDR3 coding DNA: TGTGCCAGCAGTGAAGAGTCCAACTATGGCTACACCTTC.

The CDR3 coding sequence is TGTGCCAGCAGCTTAAATGGGGCGGTAAATGAGCAGTTCTTC. Its translation is CASSLNGAVNEQFF. The chain is built from TRBV7-2 and TRBJ2-1, with a possible D match to TRBD1 (5 bases). The CDR3 contains 14 residues. Germline CDR1 and CDR2: SGHTA and FQGNSA. V was shortened by 2 bases and J by 7 bases, with 12 bases between the two germline ends.

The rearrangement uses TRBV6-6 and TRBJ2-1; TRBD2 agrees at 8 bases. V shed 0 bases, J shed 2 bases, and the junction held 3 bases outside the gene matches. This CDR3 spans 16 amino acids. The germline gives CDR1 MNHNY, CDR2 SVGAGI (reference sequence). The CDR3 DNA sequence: TGTGCCAGCAGTTACTCGATAGCGGGGCCCTACAATGAGCAGTTCTTC. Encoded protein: CASSYSIAGPYNEQFF.

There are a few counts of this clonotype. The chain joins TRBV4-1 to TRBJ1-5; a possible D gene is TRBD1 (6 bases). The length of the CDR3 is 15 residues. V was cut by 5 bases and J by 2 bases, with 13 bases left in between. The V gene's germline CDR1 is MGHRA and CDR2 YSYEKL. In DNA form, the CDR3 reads TGCGCCAGCAGCTCGCAGGGGCTTGGCAATCAGCCCCAGCATTTT. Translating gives CASSSQGLGNQPQHF.

CDR3 loop: CASILGDRGQPQHF. The CDR3 DNA reads TGTGCCAGCATATTAGGGGACAGGGGTCAGCCCCAGCATTTT. V and J are TRBV6-6 and TRBJ1-5; TRBD1 matches 10 bases. Germline CDR1 reads MNHNY; CDR2 reads SVGAGI (reference sequence). This CDR3 comprises 14 residues. After removal of 7 bases from V and 6 bases from J, the junction contained 6 bases not matched to a gene.

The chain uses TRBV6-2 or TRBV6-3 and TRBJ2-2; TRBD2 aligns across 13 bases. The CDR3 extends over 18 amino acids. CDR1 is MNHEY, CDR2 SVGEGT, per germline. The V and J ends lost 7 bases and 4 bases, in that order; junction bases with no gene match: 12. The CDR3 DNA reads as TGTGCCAGCACCCCCCTCAAGACTAGCGGGGGGTCCACCGGGGAGCTGTTTTTT. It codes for CASTPLKTSGGSTGELFF.

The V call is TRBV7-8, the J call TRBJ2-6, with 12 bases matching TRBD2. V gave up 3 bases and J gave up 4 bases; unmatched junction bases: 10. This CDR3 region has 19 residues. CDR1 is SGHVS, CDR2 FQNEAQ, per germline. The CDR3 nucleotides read TGTGCCAGCAGCTTTTATTGGACTAGCGGGGTCCCCGGGGCCAACGTCCTGACTTTC. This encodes CASSFYWTSGVPGANVLTF. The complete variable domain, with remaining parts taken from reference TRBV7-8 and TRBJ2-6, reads GAGVSQSPRYKVAKRGQDVALRCDPISGHVSLFWYQQALGQGPEFLTYFQNEAQLDKSGLPSDRFFAERPEGSVSTLKIQRTQQEDSAVYLCASSFYWTSGVPGANVLTFGAGSRLTVL.

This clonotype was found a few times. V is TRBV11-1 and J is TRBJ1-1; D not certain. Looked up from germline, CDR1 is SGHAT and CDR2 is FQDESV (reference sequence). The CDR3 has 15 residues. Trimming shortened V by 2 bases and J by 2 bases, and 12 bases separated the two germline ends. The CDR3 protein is CASSLTRGDNTEAFF. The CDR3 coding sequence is TGTGCCAGCAGCTTAACACGGGGAGATAACACTGAAGCTTTCTTT.

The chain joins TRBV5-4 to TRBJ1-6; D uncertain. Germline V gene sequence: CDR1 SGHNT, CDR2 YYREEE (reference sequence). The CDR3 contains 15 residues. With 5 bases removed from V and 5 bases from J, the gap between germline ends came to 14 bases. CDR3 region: CASRVWTTNNSPLHF. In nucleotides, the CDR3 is TGTGCCAGCAGGGTTTGGACTACGAATAATTCACCCCTCCACTTT. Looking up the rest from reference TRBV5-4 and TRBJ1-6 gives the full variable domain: ETGVTQSPTHLIKTRGQQVTLRCSSQSGHNTVSWYQQALGQGPQFIFQYYREEENGRGNFPPRFSGLQFPNYSSELNVNALELDDSALYLCASRVWTTNNSPLHFGNGTRLTVT.

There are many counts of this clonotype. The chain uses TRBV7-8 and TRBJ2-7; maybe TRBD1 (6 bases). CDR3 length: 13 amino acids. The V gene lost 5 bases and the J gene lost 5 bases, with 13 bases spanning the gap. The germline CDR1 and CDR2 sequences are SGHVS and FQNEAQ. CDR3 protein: CASSMRTAHEQYF. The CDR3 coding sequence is TGTGCCAGCAGCATGAGGACAGCCCACGAGCAGTACTTC.